This record concerns one TCR beta chain sequence. Its antigen is not known. 5' RACE that incorporated UMI labels was used to prepare the TRB cDNA libraries. After re-calling the 5' RACE reads, TCRdb lists one entry per CDR3 protein, DNA absent. The sample yields some 140,000 distinct CDR3 sequences, of which the top ten take up 0.45% to 0.55%. This CDR3 region has 15 residues. Germline V gene sequence: CDR1 DFQATT, CDR2 SNEGSKA (reference sequence). This sample is part of a study of CXCR3-negative and CXCR3-positive naive CD8 T cells. Notes on the study in general: CXCR3-positive naive cells had more hydrophobic TRB CDR3s than CXCR3-negative naive cells.

The sorting of each CD8+ T cell subset was done in triplicate, at some 300,000 cells each. V is TRBV20-1 and J is TRBJ2-4; the TCRdb D gene call, TRBD1, has no DNA to confirm it. Sequenced material: naive CXCR3+ CD8+ T cells from blood. Subset noted: CD45RO-CCR7+CD27+CD95- naive CD8+ T cells expressing CXCR3 (TNR3+). The receptor was isolated from a human donor in good health. Some clones in this sample may be carry-over from other donors' samples. The chain's CDR3 is CSARDEWGGRDIQYF.